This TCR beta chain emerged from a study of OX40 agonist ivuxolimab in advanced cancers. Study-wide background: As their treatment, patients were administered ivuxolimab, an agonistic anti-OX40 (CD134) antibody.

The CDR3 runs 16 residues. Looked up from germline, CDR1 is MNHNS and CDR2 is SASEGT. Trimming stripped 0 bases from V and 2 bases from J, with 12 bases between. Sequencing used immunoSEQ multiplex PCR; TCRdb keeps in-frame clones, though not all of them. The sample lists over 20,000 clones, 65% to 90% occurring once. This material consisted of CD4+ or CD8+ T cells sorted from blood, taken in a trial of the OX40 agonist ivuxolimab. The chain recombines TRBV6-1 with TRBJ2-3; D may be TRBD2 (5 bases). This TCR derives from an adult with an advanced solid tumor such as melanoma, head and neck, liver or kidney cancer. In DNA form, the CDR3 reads TGTGCCAGCAGTGAAGCTGAGGCTAGCTACACAGATACGCAGTATTTT. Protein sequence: CASSEAEASYTDTQYF.